The next 11 T cell receptor beta chains were all read from a single sample in a study of blood T cell repertoires in COVID-19. Sequencing used immunoSEQ multiplex PCR; TCRdb keeps in-frame clones, though not all of them. The repertoire has more than 150,000 clones, roughly 90% of them found once; the top ten carry roughly 7%. Material for sequencing was PBMCs or T cells enriched from blood (not recorded which). The receptors shown here come from a woman aged 50 to 65 who had recovered from COVID-19.

The V gene is TRBV7-9, the J gene TRBJ1-4, with D perhaps TRBD1 (5 bases). Trimming removed 4 bases from V and 10 bases from J, with 7 bases in between. Germline V lookup: CDR1 SEHNR, CDR2 FQNEAQ (reference sequence). This CDR3 contains 11 residues. The CDR3 bases are TGTGCCAGCAGCTCTCAGGGAAAACTGTTTTTT. Its protein product is CASSSQGKLFF. Filled out from reference TRBV7-9 and TRBJ1-4, the complete variable domain reads DTGVSQNPRHKITKRGQNVTFRCDPISEHNRLYWYRQTLGQGPEFLTYFQNEAQLEKSRLLSDRFSAERPKGSFSTLEIQRTEQGDSAMYLCASSSQGKLFFGSGTQLSVL.

There are a few counts of this clone. This rearrangement joins TRBV19 to TRBJ2-2; D is unclear. The V gene lost 4 bases and the J gene lost 7 bases, with 7 bases spanning the gap. The CDR3 is 12 amino acids. Germline-derived CDR1 and CDR2 are LNHDA and SQIVND (reference sequence). CDR3 in DNA: TGTGCCAGTAGTACCCCCCACGGGGAGCTGTTTTTT. It encodes CASSTPHGELFF.

The rearrangement uses TRBV18 and TRBJ2-7, with D uncertain. CDR3 length equals 16 residues. Deletions cut 0 bases from V and 6 bases from J, with 18 bases between. CDR1 is KGHSH and CDR2 is LQKENI in the germline V gene. The CDR3 DNA is TGTGCCAGCTCACCACCGTCCAGCCTTAGCCGACGCGAGCAGTACTTC. This translates into CASSPPSSLSRREQYF.

The V call is TRBV4-1, the J call TRBJ2-1, with TRBD2 matching 11 bases. The CDR3 has 17 amino acids. V lost 6 bases and J lost 0; bases outside the gene matches: 7. Looked up from germline, CDR1 is MGHRA and CDR2 is YSYEKL. CDR3 nucleotide sequence: TGCGCCAGCAGAATAGCGGGAGGGGGAGGCTCCTACAATGAGCAGTTCTTC. Translating gives CASRIAGGGGSYNEQFF.

The chain recombines TRBV5-4 with TRBJ2-3, with 13 bases identical to TRBD2. The CDR3 totals 18 residues. Losses at the gene ends were 3 bases for V and 2 bases for J; bases not matched to a gene: 9. The V gene's germline CDR1 is SGHNT and CDR2 YYREEE (reference sequence). Written as DNA, the CDR3 is TGTGCCAGCAGCTCAGGACTAGCGGGAGTTCGTAACACAGATACGCAGTATTTT. Translating gives CASSSGLAGVRNTDTQYF. Together with reference TRBV5-4 and TRBJ2-3, the CDR3 gives the full variable domain: ETGVTQSPTHLIKTRGQQVTLRCSSQSGHNTVSWYQQALGQGPQFIFQYYREEENGRGNFPPRFSGLQFPNYSSELNVNALELDDSALYLCASSSGLAGVRNTDTQYFGPGTRLTVL.

This chain links TRBV28 with TRBJ2-1; D is perhaps TRBD2 (5 bases). This CDR3 is built from 10 residues. From germline, CDR1 is MDHEN and CDR2 SYDVKM. V lost 9 bases, J lost 7 bases, and 7 bases lay in between. The CDR3 DNA reads TGTGCCAGTGAGCGGAATGAGCAGTTCTTC. It encodes CASERNEQFF.

V and J are TRBV4-3 and TRBJ2-3, with TRBD2 matching 13 bases. The germline V gene has CDR1 LGHNA and CDR2 YSLEER. The CDR3 sequence is 18 residues long. After removal of 1 base from V and 6 bases from J, the junction contained 10 bases not matched to a gene. In nucleotides, the CDR3 is TGCGCCAGCAGCCAAGTTTACGCTACTAGCGGGAGGGCCGATACGCAGTATTTT. Its translation is CASSQVYATSGRADTQYF.

This chain uses TRBV27 with TRBJ1-1, with a possible D match to TRBD1 (5 bases). Trimming removed 5 bases at V and 0 bases at J, with 13 bases between. CDR3 length: 15 amino acids. Germline V gene data show CDR1 as MNHEY and CDR2 as SMNVEV (reference sequence). In DNA, the CDR3 is TGTGCCAGCAGTAACCAGGGAGGTCTGAACACTGAAGCTTTCTTT. It yields the protein CASSNQGGLNTEAFF.

The rearrangement links TRBV7-2 to TRBJ2-3; 8 bases line up with TRBD2. The CDR3 is 18 residues long. Germline values: CDR1 SGHTA, CDR2 FQGNSA. The trim removed 1 base at V and 7 bases at J, leaving 16 bases unmatched. CDR3 bases: TGTGCCAGCAGCTTAGGGGGGTTGAGCGGGAGAAGGGGAAATACGCAGTATTTT. Translating it yields CASSLGGLSGRRGNTQYF.

The CDR3 nucleotides read TGTGCCAGCAGTGCGGCCATTTCCACAGATACGCAGTATTTT. It codes for CASSAAISTDTQYF. This rearrangement joins TRBV3-1 (or the pseudogene TRBV3-2) to TRBJ2-3; no reliable D call. This CDR3 region has 14 residues. Trimming took off 6 bases at V and 2 bases at J, with 12 bases between the two ends. The germline gives CDR1 LGHDT, CDR2 YNNKEL (reference sequence).

This chain uses TRBV24-1 with TRBJ2-1; TRBD2 matches 10 bases. With V trimmed by 4 bases and J by 5 bases, 4 bases remained unmatched. The CDR3 spans 15 residues. From germline, CDR1 is KGHDR and CDR2 SFDVKD. CDR3 DNA sequence: TGTGCCACCAGTGAAGCTAGCGGGAGTCACAATGAGCAGTTCTTC. Protein: CATSEASGSHNEQFF.